One and the same sample provided the 13 T cell receptor beta chains below, sequenced in a study of T-cell reconstitution after alpha-beta-depleted transplantation in children. Unique molecular identifiers were incorporated when the TCRbeta library was constructed. TCRdb independently ran MiXCR on the PCR reads; one entry per CDR3 protein. Found here are over 300,000 distinct CDR3 sequences, 9% to 12% of them singletons; the top ten hold around 2.4%. The sequences come from PBMCs from the stem cell graft donor, collected from the stem cell graft. These receptor sequences come from a human donor who donated a stem cell graft to a child with acute lymphoblastic leukemia.

This clonotype was recorded many times. The rearrangement links TRBV12-3 or TRBV12-4 to TRBJ2-7; possibly TRBD1 for D (5 bases). This CDR3 has 11 amino acids. Trimming pared 8 bases from V and 12 bases from J, leaving 17 bases between. CDR3 sequence: CASRTAGITYF. The DNA for the CDR3 is TGTGCCAGCCGAACCGCAGGGATAACGTACTTC.

This clonotype appeared a few times. The CDR3 bases are TGCAGTGCTAGAACCAGGATGTCCTACGAGCAGTACTTC. Encoded protein: CSARTRMSYEQYF. The chain joins TRBV20-1 to TRBJ2-7; no clear D gene. Germline-derived CDR1 and CDR2 are DFQATT and SNEGSKA (reference sequence). This CDR3 is built from 13 residues. The V and J ends lost 2 bases and 1 base respectively, with 9 bases between them.

In the case of this clonotype: One junction end disagrees with the germline gene, perhaps due to a read error. This chain uses TRBV28 with TRBJ1-2; the D is unclear. The CDR3 contains 14 residues. Germline assignment: CDR1 MDHEN and CDR2 SYDVKM. This chain's CDR3 is CASRQPAQTAGHTF. CDR3 DNA: TGTGCCAGCAGACAACCCGCACAGACGGCTGGCCACACCTTC.

The V and J genes are TRBV19 and TRBJ2-1; the match to TRBD2 covers 8 bases. V lost 8 bases and J lost 7; bases outside the gene matches: 10. The CDR3 totals 14 residues. Germline CDR1 is LNHDA and CDR2 is SQIVND (reference sequence). CDR3 DNA sequence: TGTGCCAGTGCGGGACTCCGGGAGGGGAATGAGCAGTTCTTC. Amino acids: CASAGLREGNEQFF.

This clonotype has at least ten counts. This chain joins TRBV10-3 and TRBJ2-2; the D is unclear. Trimming removed 6 bases at V and 4 bases at J, with 21 bases between. Germline V lookup: CDR1 ENHRY, CDR2 SYGVKD. The CDR3 extends over 17 amino acids. The CDR3 region is CAIRTDTKGLGTGELFF. CDR3 sequence (DNA): TGTGCCATCAGAACAGATACGAAGGGCCTAGGCACCGGGGAGCTGTTTTTT.

The sample holds a few counts of this clonotype. The chain is built from TRBV27 and TRBJ2-7; 10 positions match TRBD2. V dropped 5 bases and J dropped 3; count of bases not matched to a gene: 4. The V gene's germline CDR1 is MNHEY and CDR2 SMNVEV (reference sequence). CDR3 length: 14 amino acids. DNA of the CDR3: TGTGCCAGCAGTACTAGCGGGGCCCACTACGAGCAGTACTTC. Amino acid sequence: CASSTSGAHYEQYF.

This clonotype was counted a few times. This chain connects TRBV5-1 to TRBJ2-3; D is ambiguous. V shed 2 bases and J shed 5 bases, with 9 bases lying between them. This CDR3 has 13 residues. In germline, CDR1 is SGHRS, CDR2 YFSETQ. CDR3 nucleotides: TGCGCCAGCAGCTTTTATGCCGGAGATACGCAGTATTTT. This sequence encodes CASSFYAGDTQYF.

The chain combines TRBV5-5 with TRBJ2-3; D remains ambiguous. Germline loops: CDR1 SGHKS, CDR2 YYEKEE (reference sequence). The CDR3 is 16 amino acids. V was clipped by 3 bases and J by 5 bases, with 19 bases between them. The CDR3 is CASSSYRTGGLDTQYF. DNA for the CDR3: TGTGCCAGCAGCTCCTACCGGACCGGTGGATTAGATACGCAGTATTTT. The entire variable domain, with the rest obtained from reference TRBV5-5 and TRBJ2-3, is as follows: DAGVTQSPTHLIKTRGQQVTLRCSPISGHKSVSWYQQVLGQGPQFIFQYYEKEERGRGNFPDRFSARQFPNYSSELNVNALLLGDSALYLCASSSYRTGGLDTQYFGPGTRLTVL.

This chain uses TRBV29-1 with TRBJ2-3; 8 bases map to TRBD2. CDR1 is SQVTM and CDR2 is ANQGSEA in the germline V gene. The CDR3 extends over 14 amino acids. V shed 7 bases and J 6 bases; nucleotides not matched to a gene: 12. This chain's CDR3 is CSADPAGAGDTQYF. The CDR3, as DNA: TGCAGCGCTGACCCAGCGGGAGCTGGTGATACGCAGTATTTT.

This clonotype has a handful of counts. The chain uses TRBV27 and TRBJ2-1; 7 positions match TRBD2. The CDR3 loop spans 14 amino acids. CDR1 is MNHEY and CDR2 is SMNVEV in the germline V gene (reference sequence). Trimming took 4 bases from V and 8 from J; bases not matched to a gene: 8. The CDR3 spells CASSWRTSKDEQFF. DNA for the CDR3: TGTGCCAGCAGTTGGCGGACTAGTAAGGATGAGCAGTTCTTC.

This clonotype has just a few counts. V and J are TRBV7-9 and TRBJ1-2; D unclear. CDR3 length: 16 amino acids. Trimming stripped 1 base from V and 3 bases from J, with 15 bases between. CDR1 is SEHNR and CDR2 is FQNEAQ in the germline V gene (reference sequence). CDR3 amino acids: CASSLGGRKRDYGYTF. The CDR3 DNA reads as TGTGCCAGCAGCTTAGGCGGTCGTAAACGGGACTATGGCTACACCTTC.

The rearrangement uses TRBV9 and TRBJ1-1; D might be TRBD1 (5 bases). Looked up from germline, CDR1 is SGDLS and CDR2 is YYNGEE. V lost 0 bases and J lost 1, with 16 bases in between. This CDR3 region has 17 residues. CDR3 sequence reads: CASSVVPRGGENTEAFF. The CDR3 DNA follows: TGTGCCAGCAGCGTAGTCCCTCGAGGAGGGGAGAACACTGAAGCTTTCTTT.

This clonotype has a handful of counts. One junction end does not reproduce the germline sequence, and a read error may be involved. The CDR3 protein is CASSTQPTGELFF. In DNA form, the CDR3 reads TGTGCTAGCAGCACCCAGCCCACCGGGGAGCTGTTTTTT. The genes are TRBV7-7 and TRBJ2-2; D call uncertain. Per germline, CDR1 SSHAT and CDR2 FNYEAQ (reference sequence). The CDR3 is 13 amino acids. Based on the CDR3 plus reference TRBV7-7 and TRBJ2-2, the full variable domain is GAGVSQSPRYKVTKRGQDVTLRCDPISSHATLYWYQQALGQGPEFLTYFNYEAQPDKSGLPSDRFSAERPEGSISTLTIQRTEQRDSAMYRCASSTQPTGELFFGEGSRLTVL.